The rows below give T cell receptor beta chains drawn from one sample of a study of cytomegalovirus exposure and HLA in healthy donors. The repertoire was sequenced with immunoSEQ multiplex PCR; TCRdb's copy has only in-frame clones and lacks some. The sample consists of about 180,000 clones, 75% to 85% of them appearing once. The sequenced material came from PBMCs. These receptors were obtained from an older woman in good health and CMV-seropositive. Both conserved end residues are part of each CDR3. A D gene is named only where the DNA matches it firmly. Only some rows state a clone size, as once, few, many or a class for expanded clones.

CDR3: CASSNRLQGTDTQYF
DNA: TGCGCCAGCAGCAATCGGCTCCAGGGCACAGATACGCAGTATTTT
V: TRBV5-1
J: TRBJ2-3
D: -
size: few

CDR3: CASGLRTENQPQHF
DNA: TGTGCTAGTGGTTTACGGACAGAGAATCAGCCCCAGCATTTT
V: TRBV12-5
J: TRBJ1-5
D: -
size: -

CDR3: CASSIGEGLHMNTEAFF
DNA: TGTGCCAGTAGTATAGGTGAGGGTCTCCACATGAACACTGAAGCTTTCTTT
V: TRBV19
J: TRBJ1-1
D: -
size: -

CDR3: CASSLETGSGEQFF
DNA: TGTGCCAGCAGTTTAGAGACAGGGTCGGGTGAGCAGTTCTTC
V: TRBV28
J: TRBJ2-1
D: TRBD1
size: -

CDR3: CASSQDTRTSGSHEQYF
DNA: TGTGCCAGCAGCCAAGATACACGGACTAGCGGGAGCCACGAGCAGTACTTC
V: TRBV14
J: TRBJ2-7
D: TRBD2
size: -

CDR3: CAVPGTAYGYTF
DNA: TGTGCCGTCCCTGGCACAGCCTATGGCTACACCTTC
V: TRBV28
J: TRBJ1-2
D: -
size: -

CDR3: CASSSEGSEQYF
DNA: TGCGCCAGCAGCTCCGAGGGAAGCGAGCAGTACTTC
V: TRBV5-1
J: TRBJ2-7
D: -
size: -

CDR3: CASSLGRQGSNQPQHF
DNA: TGTGCCAGCAGCTTGGGGCGACAGGGGAGCAATCAGCCCCAGCATTTT
V: TRBV5-5
J: TRBJ1-5
D: TRBD1
size: -

CDR3: CASRGQGLSYFYGYTF
DNA: TGTGCCAGCAGGGGGCAGGGCCTTTCCTATTTCTATGGCTACACCTTC
V: TRBV2
J: TRBJ1-2
D: -
size: few

CDR3: CASSVPLASPSYEQYF
DNA: TGTGCCAGCAGCGTACCACTAGCGTCACCTTCCTACGAGCAGTACTTC
V: TRBV5-4
J: TRBJ2-7
D: TRBD2
size: few

CDR3: CASSKTAGDNEQFF
DNA: TGTGCCAGTAGTAAAACTGCGGGGGACAATGAGCAGTTCTTC
V: TRBV19
J: TRBJ2-1
D: TRBD2
size: -

CDR3: CASPGQGFYGYTF
DNA: TGTGCCAGCCCAGGACAGGGGTTCTATGGCTACACCTTC
V: TRBV2
J: TRBJ1-2
D: TRBD1
size: -

CDR3: CAISESSGTGTYNEQFF
DNA: TGTGCCATCAGTGAGTCCTCCGGGACAGGGACCTACAATGAGCAGTTCTTC
V: TRBV10-3
J: TRBJ2-1
D: TRBD1
size: once

CDR3: CASSLGLPGQPQHF
DNA: TGTGCCAGTAGTTTGGGACTGCCTGGTCAGCCCCAGCATTTT
V: TRBV19
J: TRBJ1-5
D: -
size: -

CDR3: CASSPTDVSYGYTF
DNA: TGTGCCAGTAGTCCGACAGATGTTTCCTATGGCTACACCTTC
V: TRBV19
J: TRBJ1-2
D: -
size: -

CDR3: CASSIIGAGPAEQYF
DNA: TGTGCCAGTAGTATTATAGGGGCCGGGCCCGCGGAGCAGTACTTC
V: TRBV19
J: TRBJ2-7
D: -
size: -

CDR3: CASSSGLIGRGTEAFF
DNA: TGTGCCAGCAGCTCGGGTTTAATAGGGAGGGGCACTGAAGCTTTCTTT
V: TRBV7-9
J: TRBJ1-1
D: -
size: once

CDR3: CASSYAGARTDTQYF
DNA: TGTGCCAGCAGTTACGCGGGGGCCCGCACAGATACGCAGTATTTT
V: TRBV6-5
J: TRBJ2-3
D: -
size: -

CDR3: CASQGAGSSYEQYF
DNA: TGTGCCAGCCAGGGAGCGGGATCATCCTACGAGCAGTACTTC
V: TRBV28
J: TRBJ2-7
D: TRBD2
size: few

CDR3: CASSGRAGPLSGNTIYF
DNA: TGTGCCAGCAGCGGGAGGGCAGGGCCTCTCTCTGGAAACACCATATATTTT
V: TRBV9
J: TRBJ1-3
D: -
size: once

CDR3: CASSVGGVNGYTF
DNA: TGTGCCAGCAGCGTAGGGGGGGTGAATGGCTACACCTTC
V: TRBV9
J: TRBJ1-2
D: -
size: once

CDR3: CASSHLAGNEQYF
DNA: TGTGCCAGCAGCCATCTAGCTGGGAACGAGCAGTACTTC
V: TRBV4-2
J: TRBJ2-7
D: -
size: -

CDR3: CSVGQNRGGDEQYF
DNA: TGCAGCGTTGGGCAAAACAGGGGCGGTGACGAGCAGTACTTC
V: TRBV29-1
J: TRBJ2-7
D: TRBD1
size: -

CDR3: CASSVAPRGSSTDTQYF
DNA: TGTGCCAGCAGCGTAGCCCCCCGGGGTTCTTCCACAGATACGCAGTATTTT
V: TRBV9
J: TRBJ2-3
D: -
size: few

CDR3: CAWSGGPSGSSYEQYF
DNA: TGTGCCTGGAGCGGCGGACCATCTGGGAGCTCCTACGAGCAGTACTTC
V: TRBV30
J: TRBJ2-7
D: -
size: -

CDR3: CASNYRGGEAFF
DNA: TGTGCCAGCAACTATAGAGGCGGTGAAGCTTTCTTT
V: TRBV14
J: TRBJ1-1
D: -
size: few

CDR3: CASSPFIQGGVDSGANVLTF
DNA: TGCGCCAGCAGCCCCTTCATCCAAGGGGGGGTGGACTCTGGGGCCAACGTCCTGACTTTC
V: TRBV4-1
J: TRBJ2-6
D: -
size: -

CDR3: CAWSVVRGTDTQYF
DNA: TGTGCCTGGAGTGTAGTCCGAGGCACAGATACGCAGTATTTT
V: TRBV30
J: TRBJ2-3
D: -
size: -

CDR3: CASSYSPSGAYGYTF
DNA: TGTGCCAGCAGTTACTCACCATCAGGGGCCTATGGCTACACCTTC
V: TRBV6-6
J: TRBJ1-2
D: -
size: -

CDR3: CASSLVGINSNQPQHF
DNA: TGTGCCAGCAGCTTAGTCGGGATTAATAGCAATCAGCCCCAGCATTTT
V: TRBV7-2
J: TRBJ1-5
D: -
size: -

CDR3: CASRRGLAGVNEQFF
DNA: TGTGCCAGCAGGAGGGGACTAGCGGGGGTCAATGAGCAGTTCTTC
V: TRBV2
J: TRBJ2-1
D: TRBD2
size: -

CDR3: CASSLDGGKEQFF
DNA: TGTGCCAGCAGCTTAGACGGGGGAAAGGAGCAGTTCTTC
V: TRBV7-3
J: TRBJ2-1
D: -
size: -

CDR3: CASSPDRGGYNEQFF
DNA: TGTGCCAGCAGCCCGGACAGGGGTGGGTACAATGAGCAGTTCTTC
V: TRBV9
J: TRBJ2-1
D: TRBD1
size: -

CDR3: CASSHRGSGANVLTF
DNA: TGTGCTAGTAGTCATCGGGGGTCTGGGGCCAACGTCCTGACTTTC
V: TRBV19
J: TRBJ2-6
D: -
size: -

CDR3: CASSLEGAVNSPLHF
DNA: TGCGCCAGCAGCTTGGAGGGGGCAGTAAATTCACCCCTCCACTTT
V: TRBV5-1
J: TRBJ1-6
D: TRBD1
size: -

CDR3: CASSLAVGGPTEAFF
DNA: TGTGCCAGCAGCTTAGCGGTAGGGGGACCCACTGAAGCTTTCTTT
V: TRBV7-8
J: TRBJ1-1
D: -
size: -

CDR3: CASTRAPIGNSPLHF
DNA: TGTGCCAGTACGCGGGCTCCCATTGGTAATTCACCCCTCCACTTT
V: TRBV19
J: TRBJ1-6
D: -
size: -

CDR3: CASSPRTGSYGYTF
DNA: TGTGCCAGCAGCCCCCGGACAGGGTCCTATGGCTACACCTTC
V: TRBV9
J: TRBJ1-2
D: TRBD1
size: -

CDR3: CASDGGLTYEQYF
DNA: TGTGCCAGCGATGGAGGACTAACCTACGAGCAGTACTTC
V: TRBV28
J: TRBJ2-7
D: -
size: -

CDR3: CASSPVGALSYEQYF
DNA: TGTGCCAGCAGCCCTGTAGGGGCCCTCTCCTACGAGCAGTACTTC
V: TRBV7-2
J: TRBJ2-7
D: -
size: -

CDR3: CATPGLDTGELFF
DNA: TGTGCCACCCCGGGACTTGACACCGGGGAGCTGTTTTTT
V: TRBV6-1
J: TRBJ2-2
D: -
size: -

CDR3: CAISGRDTGTEAFF
DNA: TGTGCCATCAGTGGCCGGGACACAGGCACTGAAGCTTTCTTT
V: TRBV10-3
J: TRBJ1-1
D: -
size: few

CDR3: CASSPFGTGGAPGANVLTF
DNA: TGTGCCAGCTCACCATTTGGGACAGGGGGCGCCCCTGGGGCCAACGTCCTGACTTTC
V: TRBV18
J: TRBJ2-6
D: TRBD1
size: -

CDR3: CASSLDVANEQFF
DNA: TGTGCCAGCAGCTTAGATGTAGCAAATGAGCAGTTCTTC
V: TRBV7-2
J: TRBJ2-1
D: -
size: -

CDR3: CASSPTGTSGRGEQFF
DNA: TGTGCCAGCAGTCCTACCGGGACTAGCGGGAGGGGCGAGCAGTTCTTC
V: TRBV6-6
J: TRBJ2-1
D: TRBD2
size: -

CDR3: CASSPVSGGAGEQYF
DNA: TGTGCCAGCAGCCCGGTTAGCGGGGGGGCGGGTGAGCAGTACTTC
V: TRBV7-2
J: TRBJ2-7
D: TRBD2
size: few

CDR3: CASSSLAGVGEQYF
DNA: TGTGCCAGCAGTTCTCTAGCGGGAGTGGGCGAGCAGTACTTC
V: TRBV25-1
J: TRBJ2-7
D: TRBD2
size: -

CDR3: CATSSRGTGDNTIYF
DNA: TGTGCCACCAGCAGCCGGGGGACAGGGGACAACACCATATATTTT
V: TRBV15
J: TRBJ1-3
D: TRBD1
size: -

CDR3: CASSTGVGAFF
DNA: TGTGCCAGCAGTACAGGGGTCGGCGCTTTCTTT
V: TRBV28
J: TRBJ1-1
D: TRBD1
size: -